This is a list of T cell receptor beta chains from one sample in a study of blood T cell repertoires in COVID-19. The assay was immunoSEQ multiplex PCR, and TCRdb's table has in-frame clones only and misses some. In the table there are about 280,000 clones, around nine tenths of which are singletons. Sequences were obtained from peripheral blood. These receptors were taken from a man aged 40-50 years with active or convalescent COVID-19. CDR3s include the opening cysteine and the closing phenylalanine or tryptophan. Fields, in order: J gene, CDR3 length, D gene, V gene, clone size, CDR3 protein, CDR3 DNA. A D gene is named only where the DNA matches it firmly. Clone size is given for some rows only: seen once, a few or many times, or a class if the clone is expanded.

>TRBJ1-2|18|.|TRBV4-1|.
CASSQAPVSDTTNYGYTF
TGCGCCAGCAGCCAAGCTCCCGTGTCGGACACCACTAACTATGGCTACACCTTC
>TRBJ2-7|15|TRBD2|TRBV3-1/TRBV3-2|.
CASSQQLGLVEEQYF
TGTGCCAGCAGCCAACAACTTGGACTAGTTGAGGAGCAGTACTTC
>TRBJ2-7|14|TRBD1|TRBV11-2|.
CASSRTGTGIEQYF
TGTGCCAGCAGCAGGACCGGGACAGGGATCGAGCAGTACTTC
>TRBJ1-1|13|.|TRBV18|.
CASSPSQNTEAFF
TGTGCCAGCTCACCAAGCCAGAACACTGAAGCTTTCTTT
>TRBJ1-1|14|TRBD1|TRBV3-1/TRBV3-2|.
CASSPRDSNTEAFF
TGTGCCAGCAGCCCCCGGGACAGTAACACTGAAGCTTTCTTT
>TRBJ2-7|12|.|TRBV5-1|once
CASSPRSYEQYF
TGCGCCAGCAGCCCACGGTCCTACGAGCAGTACTTC
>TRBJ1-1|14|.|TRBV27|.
CATSWSARNTEAFF
TGTGCCACCTCGTGGTCTGCGCGAAACACTGAAGCTTTCTTT
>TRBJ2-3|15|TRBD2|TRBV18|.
CASSLGRGGTDTQYF
TGTGCCAGCTCACTAGGGAGGGGAGGCACAGATACGCAGTATTTT
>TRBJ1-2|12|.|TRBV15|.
CATSRSRDGYTF
TGTGCCACCAGCAGAAGTCGCGATGGCTACACCTTC
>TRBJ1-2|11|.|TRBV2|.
CASRYSGGYTF
TGTGCCAGCAGATACAGCGGTGGCTACACCTTC
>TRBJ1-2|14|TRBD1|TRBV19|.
CATRGDQGADGYTF
TGTGCCACCCGGGGGGATCAGGGGGCCGATGGCTACACCTTC
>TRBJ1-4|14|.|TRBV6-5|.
CASSPRATNEKLFF
TGTGCCAGCAGCCCCAGGGCAACTAATGAAAAACTGTTTTTT
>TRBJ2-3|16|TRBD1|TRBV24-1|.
CATSDPRQGGLGTQYF
TGTGCCACCAGTGATCCCCGACAGGGGGGTTTAGGTACGCAGTATTTT
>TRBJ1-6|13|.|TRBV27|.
CASSPGRNSPLHF
TGTGCCAGCAGTCCAGGGAGGAATTCACCCCTCCACTTT
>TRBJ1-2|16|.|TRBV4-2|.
CASSQSTRWGVRGYTF
TGTGCCAGCAGCCAATCGACAAGGTGGGGGGTAAGGGGCTACACCTTC
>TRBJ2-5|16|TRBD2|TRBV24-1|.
CATSDRLAGHQETQYF
TGTGCCACCAGTGATCGACTAGCGGGGCACCAAGAGACCCAGTACTTC
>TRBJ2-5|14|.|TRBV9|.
CASSLAGSTGTQYF
TGTGCCAGCAGCTTGGCCGGCTCAACAGGGACCCAGTACTTC
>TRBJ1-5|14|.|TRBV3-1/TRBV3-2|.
CASSVQGLDQPQHF
TGTGCCAGCAGCGTTCAGGGATTGGATCAGCCCCAGCATTTT
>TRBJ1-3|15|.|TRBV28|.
CASSLMEAHGNTIYF
TGTGCCAGCAGTTTGATGGAGGCCCACGGAAACACCATATATTTT
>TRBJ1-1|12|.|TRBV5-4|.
CASNTGTSDAFF
TGTGCCAGCAACACCGGGACATCTGACGCTTTCTTT
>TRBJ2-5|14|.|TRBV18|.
CASQRGTAQETQYF
TGTGCCAGCCAGCGCGGGACAGCCCAAGAGACCCAGTACTTC
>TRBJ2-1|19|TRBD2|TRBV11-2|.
CASSPLHMVIAGGRNEQFF
TGTGCCAGCAGTCCTTTGCATATGGTGATAGCGGGAGGGCGGAATGAGCAGTTCTTC
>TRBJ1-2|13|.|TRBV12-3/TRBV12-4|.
CASSPRGAGGYTF
TGTGCCAGCAGTCCCCGGGGGGCCGGTGGCTACACCTTC
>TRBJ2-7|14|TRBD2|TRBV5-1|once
CASSPGTSGYEQYF
TGCGCCAGCAGCCCCGGGACTAGCGGCTACGAGCAGTACTTC
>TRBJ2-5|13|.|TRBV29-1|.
CSVDPRERETQYF
TGCAGCGTTGACCCCCGGGAGCGAGAGACCCAGTACTTC
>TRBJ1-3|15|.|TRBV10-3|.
CAISPQGTEGNTIYF
TGTGCCATCAGCCCCCAGGGGACCGAAGGAAACACCATATATTTT
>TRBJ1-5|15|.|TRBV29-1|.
CSVAKSGKGNQPQHF
TGCAGCGTCGCTAAATCAGGGAAGGGCAATCAGCCCCAGCATTTT
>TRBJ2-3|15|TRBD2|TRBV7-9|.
CASSLGLAEKDTQYF
TGTGCCAGCAGCTTAGGACTAGCGGAGAAAGATACGCAGTATTTT